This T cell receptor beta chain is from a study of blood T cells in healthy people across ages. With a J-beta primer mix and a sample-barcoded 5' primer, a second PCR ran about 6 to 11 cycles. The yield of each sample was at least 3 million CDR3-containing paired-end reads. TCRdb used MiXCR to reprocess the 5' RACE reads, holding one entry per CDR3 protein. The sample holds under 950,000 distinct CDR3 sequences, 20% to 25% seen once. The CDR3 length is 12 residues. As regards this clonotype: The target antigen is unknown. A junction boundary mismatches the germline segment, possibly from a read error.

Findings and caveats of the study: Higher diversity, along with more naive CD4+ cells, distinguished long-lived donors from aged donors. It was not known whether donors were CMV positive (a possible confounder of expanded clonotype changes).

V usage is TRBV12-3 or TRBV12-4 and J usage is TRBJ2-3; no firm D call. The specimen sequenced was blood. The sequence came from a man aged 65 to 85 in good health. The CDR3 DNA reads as TGTGCCAGCAGTTTCAGCACAGATGCGCAGTATTTT. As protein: CASSFSTDAQYF.